This TCR beta chain was observed in a study of cytomegalovirus exposure and HLA in healthy donors. Overall study results and limits: In a later analysis, several top co-occurrence clusters appeared linked to parvovirus B19, influenza, CMV and Epstein-Barr virus.

The PCR made use of 60 Vbeta and 13 Jbeta primers. This table comes from immunoSEQ multiplex PCR, and its TCRdb copy is limited to in-frame clones, with some not included. The sample records some 150,000 clones, around 74% being singletons. Germline V CDR1 and CDR2: SGHTA, FQGNSA. This CDR3 is 12 amino acids long. The V end lost 3 bases, the J end lost 9 bases, and 10 bases lay between the germline ends. A word on this clone: Its antigen is unidentified.

The sequenced sample consisted of PBMCs. The TCR sequence derives from a female donor in good health and CMV-seronegative. V usage is TRBV7-2 and J usage is TRBJ2-3; D might be TRBD2 (5 bases). The CDR3 nucleotides read TGTGCCAGCAGCTTGGAGGATAGGACGCAGTATTTT. Its translation is CASSLEDRTQYF. Variable domain in full (rest from reference TRBV7-2 and TRBJ2-3): GAGVSQSPSNKVTEKGKDVELRCDPISGHTALYWYRQSLGQGLEFLIYFQGNSAPDKSGLPSDRFSAERTGGSVSTLTIQRTQQEDSAVYLCASSLEDRTQYFGPGTRLTVL.